The next 25 T cell receptor beta chains were all read from a single sample in a study of shared clonotypes between healthy human individuals. Method: immunoSEQ multiplex PCR; TCRdb's copy keeps in-frame clones and lacks some. The sample has 2 million to 2.5 million clones; approximately 94% are singletons. CD8 cells classed as naive were CD45RO-negative and positively selected for CCR7, excluding terminally differentiated effector memory CD45RA+ cells. Sequenced sample: naive CD8+ T cells from PBMCs. All receptors derive from a young man in good health. Some clones in this sample may be carry-over from other donors' samples.

The chain links TRBV27 to TRBJ2-7, with D unclear. The CDR3 runs 16 residues. Trimming cost V 5 bases and J 3 bases, with 20 bases left between them. Germline V gene sequence: CDR1 MNHEY, CDR2 SMNVEV (reference sequence). CDR3 in DNA: TGTGCCAGCAGTCCCTCCATGGGATCAGGAGACTACGAGCAGTACTTC. It yields the protein CASSPSMGSGDYEQYF.

J is TRBJ2-7 and V is TRBV7-2, with D maybe TRBD2 (5 bases). This CDR3 is 16 amino acids long. Trimming took off 1 base at V and 5 bases at J, with 18 bases between the two ends. In germline, CDR1 is SGHTA, CDR2 FQGNSA. Written as DNA, the CDR3 is TGTGCCAGCAGCTTAGACAGCATAATAAACGGGAACGAGCAGTACTTC. Protein: CASSLDSIINGNEQYF.

CDR3 region: CASSMGGRGTEAFF. CDR3 DNA: TGTGCCAGCTCTATGGGGGGTAGAGGGACTGAAGCTTTCTTT. This chain joins TRBV18 and TRBJ1-1, with TRBD1 as a possible D gene (5 bases). V lost 6 bases and J 5 bases, leaving 16 bases between the germline ends. The germline V gene encodes CDR1 KGHSH and CDR2 LQKENI. This CDR3 has 14 residues.

V and J are TRBV10-3 and TRBJ1-2; 7 nucleotides agree with TRBD1. V trimming: 0 bases; J trimming: 4 bases; junction bases outside the gene matches: 2. The V gene's germline CDR1 is ENHRY and CDR2 SYGVKD. This CDR3 spans 14 amino acids. The CDR3 DNA is TGTGCCATCAGTGAGTCGACAGGGCTCTATGGCTACACCTTC. Translating it yields CAISESTGLYGYTF.

CDR3 DNA sequence: TGTGCCACCAGCCCCTGGGGGACCTCCCGAAGCTCTGGGGCCAACGTCCTGACTTTC. It yields the protein CATSPWGTSRSSGANVLTF. The chain joins TRBV15 to TRBJ2-6; D could derive from TRBD1 or TRBD2 (5 bases each). The CDR3 spans 19 residues. Germline V lookup: CDR1 LNHNV, CDR2 YYDKDF (reference sequence). Trimming removed 5 bases at V and 0 bases at J, with 20 bases between.

The J gene is TRBJ1-1, the V gene TRBV14, with D unresolved. The CDR3 consists of 15 residues. V lost 5 bases, J lost 1 base, and 14 bases lay in between. The germline V gene has CDR1 SGHDN and CDR2 FVKESK. CDR3 residues: CASSKRLGGNTEAFF. The CDR3 DNA reads TGTGCCAGCAGCAAACGCCTAGGAGGGAACACTGAAGCTTTCTTT.

The chain employs TRBV7-9 and TRBJ1-2; 9 positions match TRBD1. V gave up 6 bases and J gave up 6 bases; unmatched junction bases: 5. Germline V gene sequence: CDR1 SEHNR, CDR2 FQNEAQ (reference sequence). CDR3 length: 13 amino acids. CDR3 in DNA: TGTGCCAGCAGGCAAACAGGGGGCGATGGCTACACCTTC. It encodes CASRQTGGDGYTF.

This chain joins TRBV27 and TRBJ2-1; 10 bases fit TRBD1. The CDR3 sequence is 15 residues long. Per the germline V gene, CDR1 is MNHEY and CDR2 is SMNVEV (reference sequence). Losses at the gene ends were 8 bases for V and 2 bases for J; bases not matched to a gene: 6. The CDR3 coding sequence is TGTGCCAGCCTCTCCGGGACAGGGGCCTACAATGAGCAGTTCTTC. The encoded protein is CASLSGTGAYNEQFF.

The rearrangement uses TRBV27 and TRBJ2-1; 12 bases match TRBD2. Germline CDR1 MNHEY, CDR2 SMNVEV (reference sequence). CDR3 length: 15 amino acids. V trimming: 3 bases; J trimming: 10 bases; junction bases outside the gene matches: 7. In DNA, the CDR3 is TGTGCCAGCAGTTTTACTAGCGGGAGGCCGGGGGAGCAGTTCTTC. This translates into CASSFTSGRPGEQFF.

The chain employs TRBV4-1 and TRBJ2-7; tentatively, D is TRBD2 (5 bases). This CDR3 contains 14 residues. V was pared by 1 base and J by 3 bases, with 10 bases between. Germline loops: CDR1 MGHRA, CDR2 YSYEKL. This CDR3 reads CASSQAPGNYEQYF. As DNA, the CDR3 is TGCGCCAGCAGCCAAGCCCCGGGGAACTACGAGCAGTACTTC.

This CDR3 reads CASSFFGDRPGELFF. In DNA, the CDR3 is TGTGCCAGCAGCTTCTTTGGGGACAGACCCGGGGAGCTGTTTTTT. This chain links TRBV11-2 with TRBJ2-2; the match to TRBD1 covers 7 bases. CDR1 and CDR2 (germline): SGHAT, FQNNGV. The V segment lost 3 bases and the J segment 6 bases; nucleotides outside the gene matches: 7. The CDR3 has 15 amino acids. Filled out from reference TRBV11-2 and TRBJ2-2, the complete variable domain reads EAGVAQSPRYKIIEKRQSVAFWCNPISGHATLYWYQQILGQGPKLLIQFQNNGVVDDSQLPKDRFSAERLKGVDSTLKIQPAKLEDSAVYLCASSFFGDRPGELFFGEGSRLTVL.

The V and J genes are TRBV30 and TRBJ2-7; D is undetermined. Germline V gene data show CDR1 as GTSNPN and CDR2 as SVGIG (reference sequence). Trimming left V 3 bases short and J 0 bases short, with 12 bases between. There are 14 residues in the CDR3. Written as DNA, the CDR3 is TGTGCCTGGAGCATGCCCCCCTTCTCCTACGAGCAGTACTTC. It yields the protein CAWSMPPFSYEQYF.

This clone has a single count. Here the CDR3 reads CASSTREALGANVLTF. The CDR3 DNA follows: TGTGCCAGCAGCACCAGAGAGGCCTTGGGGGCCAACGTCCTGACTTTC. The J gene is TRBJ2-6, the V gene TRBV27, with D unclear. V was pared by 6 bases and J by 4 bases, with 16 bases between. Per germline, CDR1 MNHEY and CDR2 SMNVEV (reference sequence). There are 16 residues in the CDR3.

The chain uses TRBV28 and TRBJ2-3, with unresolved D. Germline loops: CDR1 MDHEN, CDR2 SYDVKM. V gave up 4 bases and J gave up 2 bases, with 7 bases separating them. The CDR3 runs 13 residues. The DNA of the CDR3 is TGTGCCAGCAGTTCCCGACCCACAGATACGCAGTATTTT. Amino acid sequence: CASSSRPTDTQYF. Full variable domain (rest looked up from reference TRBV28 and TRBJ2-3): DVKVTQSSRYLVKRTGEKVFLECVQDMDHENMFWYRQDPGLGLRLIYFSYDVKMKEKGDIPEGYSVSREKKERFSLILESASTNQTSMYLCASSSRPTDTQYFGPGTRLTVL.

The CDR3 protein is CASRRLASHNEQFF. The DNA for the CDR3 is TGCGCCAGCAGACGACTAGCGAGCCACAATGAGCAGTTCTTC. The V gene is TRBV4-1, the J gene TRBJ2-1; 8 bases agree with TRBD2. Trimming at V came to 6 bases and at J to 5 bases, leaving 6 bases not matched to a gene. The germline gives CDR1 MGHRA, CDR2 YSYEKL. This CDR3 is built from 14 residues.

This clone has just a few counts. The V gene is TRBV25-1, the J gene TRBJ1-1; possible D gene TRBD1, 6 bases. CDR3 length: 13 amino acids. Per germline, CDR1 MGHDK and CDR2 SYGVNS. Trimming stripped 3 bases from V and 1 base from J, with 6 bases between. The CDR3 is CASSDRGNTEAFF. CDR3 nucleotides: TGTGCCAGCAGTGACAGGGGGAACACTGAAGCTTTCTTT.

The gene calls are TRBV19 and TRBJ1-2; D is unclear. Germline V CDR1 and CDR2: LNHDA, SQIVND (reference sequence). This CDR3 has 14 residues. The ends were cut back, 5 bases at V and 7 bases at J, with 17 bases in the middle. DNA of the CDR3: TGTGCCAGTAGTGTTGACCCCTATACCCTTGGCTACACCTTC. Protein sequence: CASSVDPYTLGYTF. Variable domain in full (rest from reference TRBV19 and TRBJ1-2): DGGITQSPKYLFRKEGQNVTLSCEQNLNHDAMYWYRQDPGQGLRLIYYSQIVNDFQKGDIAEGYSVSREKKESFPLTVTSAQKNPTAFYLCASSVDPYTLGYTFGSGTRLTVV.

The CDR3 DNA is TGCAGTGCTCTCCCCGCAGGGCAGTACTTC. Translation gives CSALPAGQYF. This sequence joins TRBV20-1 and TRBJ2-7, with D hard to call. The CDR3 totals 10 residues. V shed 5 bases and J shed 9 bases, with 11 bases lying between them. Germline lookup yields CDR1 DFQATT and CDR2 SNEGSKA (reference sequence).

The chain uses TRBV6-5 and TRBJ2-5; D tentatively fits TRBD1 or TRBD2 (5 bases each). V was trimmed by 5 bases and J by 4 bases, leaving 14 bases between them. The CDR3 is made up of 14 amino acids. CDR1 and CDR2 (germline): MNHEY, SVGAGI. In DNA, the CDR3 is TGTGCCAGCAGTCGGACCGCGAGGGGAGAGACCCAGTACTTC. It is translated as CASSRTARGETQYF.

The chain couples TRBV27 to TRBJ2-7, with 7 bases matching TRBD2. The CDR3 extends over 18 amino acids. After removal of 1 base from V and 6 bases from J, the junction contained 18 bases not matched to a gene. Germline values: CDR1 MNHEY, CDR2 SMNVEV (reference sequence). Here the CDR3 reads CASSLYSLRGGPVGEQYF. In DNA form, the CDR3 reads TGTGCCAGCAGTTTATACTCCCTAAGGGGAGGGCCGGTCGGCGAGCAGTACTTC.

V and J are TRBV6-5 and TRBJ1-2; D is unclear. CDR3 length: 12 residues. In germline, CDR1 is MNHEY, CDR2 SVGAGI. The V end lost 2 bases, the J end lost 7 bases, and 8 bases lay between the germline ends. CDR3 nucleotide sequence: TGTGCCAGCAGTTACACCTCCCTTGGCTACACCTTC. It encodes CASSYTSLGYTF.

Notes on this clone: With a much larger clone just one base away, this may be a read error. The identical CDR3 is also encoded by other nucleotide sequences in the sample. V gene TRBV5-6 combines with J gene TRBJ1-5; D gene ambiguous. The germline V and J ends were trimmed by 0 bases and 4 bases, with 2 bases remaining between them. Germline CDR1 and CDR2: SGHDT and YYEEEE. CDR3 length equals 12 residues. The CDR3 bases are TGTGCCAGCAGCTTGGGAAATCAGCCCCAGCATTTT. Protein sequence: CASSLGNQPQHF. The whole variable domain, filled in from reference TRBV5-6 and TRBJ1-5, reads DAGVTQSPTHLIKTRGQQVTLRCSPKSGHDTVSWYQQALGQGPQFIFQYYEEEERQRGNFPDRFSGHQFPNYSSELNVNALLLGDSALYLCASSLGNQPQHFGDGTRLSIL.

The chain has TRBV19 and TRBJ2-3, with a tentative D call TRBD2 (6 bases). V was cut by 6 bases and J by 4 bases, with 20 bases left in between. CDR1 is LNHDA and CDR2 is SQIVND in the germline V gene (reference sequence). The CDR3 has 16 amino acids. The CDR3 coding sequence is TGTGCCAGTAGCGACTGGCGGGGAGCCGAAGCAGATACGCAGTATTTT. Its protein product is CASSDWRGAEADTQYF. Filled out from reference TRBV19 and TRBJ2-3, the complete variable domain reads DGGITQSPKYLFRKEGQNVTLSCEQNLNHDAMYWYRQDPGQGLRLIYYSQIVNDFQKGDIAEGYSVSREKKESFPLTVTSAQKNPTAFYLCASSDWRGAEADTQYFGPGTRLTVL.

Concerning this clone: The sample carries other DNA sequences with the same CDR3. J is TRBJ1-5 and V is TRBV13; D is perhaps TRBD1 (6 bases). Germline-derived CDR1 and CDR2 are PRHDT and FYEKMQ (reference sequence). V was clipped by 0 bases and J by 4 bases, with 7 bases between them. This CDR3 has 14 amino acids. CDR3: CASSLGGGNQPQHF. The CDR3 DNA reads TGTGCCAGCAGCTTAGGAGGGGGGAATCAGCCCCAGCATTTT.

This clone was observed a single time. The V and J genes are TRBV7-6 and TRBJ2-7, with 14 bases lining up with TRBD2. The ends lost 4 bases at V and 6 bases at J; junction bases unmatched: 8. The CDR3 has 16 residues. From germline, CDR1 is SGHVS and CDR2 FNYEAQ. The CDR3 nucleotides read TGTGCCAGCAGCTCGGGACTAGCGGGAGTTTCGTCCGAGCAGTACTTC. As protein: CASSSGLAGVSSEQYF.